The 19 T cell receptor beta chains in this list originate from one sample, sequenced in a study of OX40 agonist ivuxolimab in advanced cancers. Generated by immunoSEQ multiplex PCR, the TCRdb table keeps only in-frame clones and is missing some. The table records around 130,000 clones, around 93% of them present only once. Sequenced material: CD4+ or CD8+ T cells sorted from blood, taken in a trial of the OX40 agonist ivuxolimab. All receptors come from an adult with an advanced solid tumor such as melanoma, head and neck, liver or kidney cancer.

J is TRBJ1-2 and V is TRBV6-5; D not resolved. The length of the CDR3 is 15 residues. Trimming stripped 5 bases from V and 7 bases from J, with 20 bases between. Germline-derived CDR1 and CDR2 are MNHEY and SVGAGI. CDR3 DNA sequence: TGTGCCAGCAGTCGATCCGGGCCACCTCGGGTTGGCTACACCTTC. Residues: CASSRSGPPRVGYTF.

This chain uses TRBV5-8 with TRBJ2-2; D remains unclear. V gave up 1 base and J gave up 0 bases, with 13 bases separating them. CDR1 SGHTS and CDR2 YDEGEE come from the germline V gene. The CDR3 totals 17 residues. The CDR3 region is CASSLYYGPTNTGELFF. In nucleotides, the CDR3 is TGTGCCAGCAGCTTGTACTACGGGCCCACGAACACCGGGGAGCTGTTTTTT.

CDR3 protein: CASSQDSDSGTYPQYF. The CDR3 coding sequence is TGCGCCAGCAGCCAAGATAGTGATAGCGGGACCTACCCCCAGTACTTC. This rearrangement joins TRBV4-3 to TRBJ2-5; 8 bases map to TRBD2. The CDR3 is 16 residues long. In germline, CDR1 is LGHNA, CDR2 YSLEER. Losses at the gene ends were 0 bases for V and 9 bases for J; bases not matched to a gene: 12.

The chain has TRBV28 and TRBJ1-2, with D maybe TRBD1 (5 bases). Germline CDR1 reads MDHEN; CDR2 reads SYDVKM. CDR3 length: 14 amino acids. V was cut by 1 base and J by 12 bases, with 18 bases left in between. The CDR3 protein is CASSLYGALYGDTF. In DNA, the CDR3 is TGTGCCAGCAGTTTATACGGGGCCCTCTATGGGGACACCTTC.

V is TRBV27 and J is TRBJ1-2; tentative D call: TRBD1 (5 bases). CDR1 and CDR2 (germline): MNHEY, SMNVEV (reference sequence). The length of the CDR3 is 14 residues. V was clipped by 3 bases and J by 3 bases, with 11 bases between them. For the CDR3, the DNA is TGTGCCAGCAGTTTGGGCAGGGCTCACTATGGCTACACCTTC. Translated, it gives CASSLGRAHYGYTF.

The V call is TRBV7-9, the J call TRBJ2-1; D is ambiguous. This CDR3 has 11 amino acids. The V gene's germline CDR1 is SEHNR and CDR2 FQNEAQ (reference sequence). V lost 10 bases and J 0 bases, leaving 4 bases between the germline ends. As DNA, the CDR3 is TGTGCCACGCACTCCTACAATGAGCAGTTCTTC. Protein: CATHSYNEQFF.

The chain combines TRBV7-9 with TRBJ2-7; TRBD1 aligns across 10 bases. This CDR3 has 13 amino acids. V lost 3 bases, J lost 6 bases, and 2 bases stayed unmatched. Germline V gene lookup returns CDR1 SEHNR and CDR2 FQNEAQ (reference sequence). CDR3 nucleotides: TGTGCCAGCAGCTTCTGGACAGGGGGCGAGCAGTACTTC. Its translation is CASSFWTGGEQYF.

The chain has TRBV19 and TRBJ2-5, with TRBD1 matching 9 bases. There are 19 residues in the CDR3. V shed 4 bases and J 3 bases; nucleotides not matched to a gene: 18. Germline values: CDR1 LNHDA, CDR2 SQIVND (reference sequence). DNA for the CDR3: TGTGCCAGTAGTAGGCTTCCGGGACAGGGTAGTTTTAGAGAAGAGACCCAGTACTTC. Its protein product is CASSRLPGQGSFREETQYF.

The chain is built from TRBV5-1 and TRBJ1-1; possibly TRBD1 for D (5 bases). The CDR3 contains 14 residues. The V and J ends lost 4 bases and 6 bases respectively, with 16 bases between them. The germline gives CDR1 SGHRS, CDR2 YFSETQ. CDR3 DNA: TGCGCCAGCAGCCCCAGGGACCCGCAGGCTGAAGCTTTCTTT. The encoded protein is CASSPRDPQAEAFF.

The rearrangement joins TRBV5-1 to TRBJ2-5, with D possibly TRBD2 on 6 matching bases. The CDR3 extends over 15 amino acids. Germline V lookup: CDR1 SGHRS, CDR2 YFSETQ. Deletions cut 4 bases from V and 2 bases from J, with 15 bases between. CDR3 loop: CASSPGDRLQETQYF. The DNA of the CDR3 is TGCGCCAGCAGCCCGGGAGACAGATTACAAGAGACCCAGTACTTC.

This clone has more than one count but fewer than ten. V is TRBV18 and J is TRBJ1-1; D gene uncertain. The ends were cut back, 5 bases at V and 0 bases at J, with 10 bases in the middle. The germline V gene encodes CDR1 KGHSH and CDR2 LQKENI. The CDR3 is 14 amino acids. The CDR3 is CASSSSQLNTEAFF. CDR3 DNA: TGTGCCAGCTCATCCTCACAGCTGAACACTGAAGCTTTCTTT.

The chain links TRBV6-4 to TRBJ2-1; possible D gene TRBD1, 6 bases. The V gene lost 7 bases and the J gene lost 4 bases, with 14 bases spanning the gap. This CDR3 is built from 14 residues. Germline assignment: CDR1 MRHNA and CDR2 SNTAGT. CDR3 protein: CASTKDRTYNEQFF. CDR3 bases: TGTGCCAGCACCAAAGACAGGACATACAATGAGCAGTTCTTC.

The chain carries TRBV5-1 and TRBJ2-3, with D possibly matching TRBD2 (5 bases). Trimming stripped 4 bases from V and 1 base from J, with 16 bases between. This CDR3 spans 16 amino acids. From germline, CDR1 is SGHRS and CDR2 YFSETQ. The CDR3 here is CASSRPREGRTDTQYF. In nucleotides, the CDR3 is TGCGCCAGCAGCCGGCCGCGTGAGGGCCGCACAGATACGCAGTATTTT.

CDR3 protein: CASSPPGAGGTDTQYF. As DNA, the CDR3 is TGCGCCAGCAGCCCGCCCGGGGCGGGAGGCACAGATACGCAGTATTTT. The rearrangement joins TRBV5-1 to TRBJ2-3; the match to TRBD2 covers 7 bases. The CDR3 contains 16 residues. V lost 4 bases to trimming and J lost 1 base; unmatched junction nucleotides: 9. CDR1 is SGHRS and CDR2 is YFSETQ in the germline V gene. The full variable domain, with the rest looked up from reference TRBV5-1 and TRBJ2-3, is KAGVTQTPRYLIKTRGQQVTLSCSPISGHRSVSWYQQTPGQGLQFLFEYFSETQRNKGNFPGRFSGRQFSNSRSEMNVSTLELGDSALYLCASSPPGAGGTDTQYFGPGTRLTVL.

The genes are TRBV7-8 and TRBJ2-7, with TRBD1 matching 9 bases. The V segment lost 7 bases and the J segment 3 bases; nucleotides outside the gene matches: 10. CDR1 SGHVS and CDR2 FQNEAQ come from the germline V gene. This CDR3 contains 15 residues. The DNA of the CDR3 is TGTGCCAGCAACACCTTTGCGGACAGGGGCTACGAGCAGTACTTC. It encodes CASNTFADRGYEQYF.

As to this clone: This clone may be a read error of a much larger clone one base away. Other DNA sequences from this sample encode an identical CDR3 as well. In nucleotides, the CDR3 is TGTGCCAGCAGCTATAACTATGGCTACACCTTC. It translates to CASSYNYGYTF. This chain uses TRBV28 with TRBJ1-2, with D hard to call. The germline V and J ends were trimmed by 6 bases and 1 base, with 3 bases remaining between them. This CDR3 contains 11 residues. Germline V gives CDR1 MDHEN, CDR2 SYDVKM.

V usage is TRBV4-1 and J usage is TRBJ1-1, with D tentatively TRBD1 (6 bases). CDR1 and CDR2 (germline): MGHRA, YSYEKL. The CDR3 runs 15 residues. V was trimmed by 1 base and J by 5 bases, leaving 14 bases between them. CDR3: CASSQGAGVDTEAFF. The CDR3 bases are TGCGCCAGCAGCCAAGGTGCAGGGGTGGATACTGAAGCTTTCTTT.

The chain is built from TRBV11-1 and TRBJ1-1; D is unresolved. There are 13 residues in the CDR3. Germline CDR1 reads SGHAT; CDR2 reads FQDESV (reference sequence). V lost 0 bases and J 2 bases, leaving 4 bases between the germline ends. The CDR3 nucleotides are TGTGCCAGCAGCTTAGCCGAAAACACTGAAGCTTTCTTT. This translates into CASSLAENTEAFF.

This clone was seen just once. The chain combines TRBV6-4 with TRBJ2-3, with 7 positions matching TRBD2. The CDR3 loop spans 16 amino acids. J lost 0 bases, V lost 0 bases, and 3 bases had no gene match. Per germline, CDR1 MRHNA and CDR2 SNTAGT. The CDR3 bases are TGTGCCAGCAGTGACTCAGGCGGGAGAAGCACAGATACGCAGTATTTT. This sequence encodes CASSDSGGRSTDTQYF.